These 27 T cell receptor beta chains were sequenced from one sample in a study of blood T cells in healthy people across ages. Through a sample-barcoded 5' primer and a J-beta primer mix, a second PCR was run for roughly 6 to 11 cycles. MiXCR was run by TCRdb on the 5' RACE reads, yielding one entry per CDR3 protein. The profile shows around 1,900,000 distinct CDR3 sequences, approximately 39% of them singletons. Sequenced material: blood. The receptors come from a human donor in good health.

The sample holds a few counts of this clonotype. CDR3 nucleotide sequence: TGCAGTGCCATTGGGGGCAGTTATACTCGCACTGAAGCTTTCTTT. Translation: CSAIGGSYTRTEAFF. The J gene is TRBJ1-1, the V gene TRBV20-1, with D possibly matching TRBD1 (6 bases). V was trimmed by 6 bases and J by 4 bases, leaving 21 bases between them. This CDR3 contains 15 residues. Germline V lookup: CDR1 DFQATT, CDR2 SNEGSKA (reference sequence).

The rearrangement joins TRBV5-5 to TRBJ2-7; D remains ambiguous. Germline V gene lookup returns CDR1 SGHKS and CDR2 YYEKEE (reference sequence). CDR3 length: 15 residues. V was clipped by 0 bases and J by 2 bases, with 12 bases between them. The CDR3 DNA reads TGTGCCAGCAGCTTGGGGGCAGGAACCGCCTACGAGCAGTACTTC. It is translated as CASSLGAGTAYEQYF. Drawing the rest from reference TRBV5-5 and TRBJ2-7, the complete variable domain is DAGVTQSPTHLIKTRGQQVTLRCSPISGHKSVSWYQQVLGQGPQFIFQYYEKEERGRGNFPDRFSARQFPNYSSELNVNALLLGDSALYLCASSLGAGTAYEQYFGPGTRLTVT.

This clonotype was picked up many times. The chain uses TRBV7-2 and TRBJ1-1; no firm D call. The CDR3 totals 13 residues. The germline V gene has CDR1 SGHTA and CDR2 FQGNSA. V was pared by 2 bases and J by 4 bases, with 8 bases between. The CDR3 spells CASSLTEGTEAFF. The CDR3 DNA reads TGTGCCAGCAGCTTAACTGAGGGCACTGAAGCTTTCTTT.

V is TRBV5-4 and J is TRBJ2-3, with 9 bases lining up with TRBD1. This CDR3 comprises 13 residues. The germline CDR1 and CDR2 sequences are SGHNT and YYREEE (reference sequence). Losses at the gene ends were 10 bases for V and 4 bases for J; bases not matched to a gene: 7. In DNA, the CDR3 is TGTGCCGAAGCGGACAGGGGAGCAGATACGCAGTATTTT. Protein: CAEADRGADTQYF.

This chain connects TRBV5-1 to TRBJ2-5, with a tentative D call TRBD1 (5 bases). The CDR3 is made up of 14 amino acids. Germline values: CDR1 SGHRS, CDR2 YFSETQ. Trimming took 4 bases from V and 5 from J, leaving 15 bases between them. The CDR3 spells CASSPDGAWETQYF. Written as DNA, the CDR3 is TGCGCCAGCAGCCCGGATGGGGCCTGGGAGACCCAGTACTTC. The whole variable domain, filled in from reference TRBV5-1 and TRBJ2-5, reads KAGVTQTPRYLIKTRGQQVTLSCSPISGHRSVSWYQQTPGQGLQFLFEYFSETQRNKGNFPGRFSGRQFSNSRSEMNVSTLELGDSALYLCASSPDGAWETQYFGPGTRLLVL.

The rearrangement joins TRBV4-3 to TRBJ1-2, with D unclear. Germline CDR1 is LGHNA and CDR2 is YSLEER. Between the trimmed V and J ends, which lost 0 bases and 1 base, there was a span of 9 bases. The CDR3 is made up of 15 amino acids. CDR3 nucleotides: TGCGCCAGCAGCCAAGAAAGGACTATTAACTATGGCTACACCTTC. This codes for CASSQERTINYGYTF.

In nucleotides, the CDR3 is TGTGCCAGCGGAACAGGGGTCTGGGAGACCCAGTACTTC. Residues: CASGTGVWETQYF. The chain has TRBV11-2 and TRBJ2-5; 7 bases match TRBD1. With 8 bases clipped from V and 5 bases from J, the junction kept 8 bases outside the gene matches. Germline V gene sequence: CDR1 SGHAT, CDR2 FQNNGV. The CDR3 runs to 13 residues.

V is TRBV7-3 and J is TRBJ1-5, with D perhaps TRBD1 (6 bases). Trimming removed 5 bases at V and 1 base at J, with 18 bases between. CDR3 length: 17 residues. Germline V gene sequence: CDR1 SGHTA, CDR2 FQGTGA. CDR3 coding DNA: TGTGCCAGCAGCCCCCGGGGACAACGGATAAGCAATCAGCCCCAGCATTTT. It is translated as CASSPRGQRISNQPQHF.

The chain has TRBV4-3 and TRBJ2-1; either TRBD1 or TRBD2 may supply D (5 bases each). With 0 bases removed from V and 3 bases from J, the gap between germline ends came to 12 bases. The germline V gene has CDR1 LGHNA and CDR2 YSLEER. The CDR3 runs 16 residues. In DNA, the CDR3 is TGCGCCAGCAGCCAAGATTGGGACCAACTCTACAATGAGCAGTTCTTC. Encoded protein: CASSQDWDQLYNEQFF.

Concerning this clonotype itself: One base away lies a much larger clone, so this may be a sequencing read error. The J gene is TRBJ2-1, the V gene TRBV20-1; D gene uncertain. Germline-derived CDR1 and CDR2 are DFQATT and SNEGSKA (reference sequence). The CDR3 has 14 amino acids. The V end lost 1 base, the J end lost 7 bases, and 14 bases lay between the germline ends. The DNA of the CDR3 is TGCAGTGCTAGAGGGCCGGCTAGTACGAATGAGCAGTTCTTC. The encoded protein is CSARGPASTNEQFF.

A note on this clonotype: The DNA is omitted, as the CDR3 cannot be located on it reliably, and the CDR3 follows TCRdb's listing. The chain has TRBV29-1 and TRBJ2-5; TRBD1, as called in the table, went unchecked against the DNA. With termini counted, the CDR3 has 14 amino acids. Germline loops: CDR1 SQVTM, CDR2 ANQGSEA. The CDR3 loop reads CSVGPGASAETQDF.

The table lists this clonotype with many counts. The rearrangement links TRBV7-2 to TRBJ2-5; 7 bases fit TRBD2. V dropped 2 bases and J dropped 2; count of bases not matched to a gene: 2. The germline gives CDR1 SGHTA, CDR2 FQGNSA. The length of the CDR3 is 14 residues. DNA of the CDR3: TGTGCCAGCAGCTTAAGCGGGAATCAAGAGACCCAGTACTTC. Residues: CASSLSGNQETQYF. The entire variable domain, with the rest obtained from reference TRBV7-2 and TRBJ2-5, is as follows: GAGVSQSPSNKVTEKGKDVELRCDPISGHTALYWYRQSLGQGLEFLIYFQGNSAPDKSGLPSDRFSAERTGGSVSTLTIQRTQQEDSAVYLCASSLSGNQETQYFGPGTRLLVL.

This chain joins TRBV29-1 and TRBJ1-2, with D possibly being TRBD1 (6 bases). Germline CDR1 reads SQVTM; CDR2 reads ANQGSEA. Trimming left V 7 bases short and J 0 bases short, with 24 bases between. This CDR3 is built from 17 residues. The CDR3 sequence: CSGILAGHHIANYGYTF. In nucleotides, the CDR3 is TGCAGCGGGATACTGGCGGGACACCACATAGCTAACTATGGCTACACCTTC.

The V call is TRBV10-3, the J call TRBJ1-5; D gene unclear. The germline V and J ends were trimmed by 8 bases and 3 bases, with 14 bases remaining between them. CDR1 and CDR2 from the germline V gene are ENHRY and SYGVKD. The CDR3 sequence is 14 residues long. The CDR3 protein is CAISGGRDNQPQHF. The CDR3 nucleotides are TGTGCCATCTCGGGAGGCAGAGACAATCAGCCCCAGCATTTT.

Written as DNA, the CDR3 is TGTGCCAGCAGCTTTGGGGAGTTAGGTGGCTACACCTTC. Translation: CASSFGELGGYTF. The V call is TRBV7-2, the J call TRBJ1-2; D is uncertain. The V end was cut by 3 bases, the J end by 7 bases, with 12 bases between. CDR1 is SGHTA, CDR2 FQGNSA, per germline. There are 13 residues in the CDR3.

This clonotype was picked up a small number of times. The chain has TRBV12-3 or TRBV12-4 and TRBJ2-1, with D uncertain. The ends were cut back, 4 bases at V and 12 bases at J, with 10 bases in the middle. This CDR3 comprises 11 residues. The CDR3 region is CASSSRVGQFF. CDR3 in DNA: TGTGCCAGCAGTTCCCGTGTGGGGCAGTTCTTC.

The J gene is TRBJ1-1, the V gene TRBV6-5; 7 bases are a match to TRBD1. With 0 bases clipped from V and 2 bases from J, the junction kept 9 bases outside the gene matches. Germline V gives CDR1 MNHEY, CDR2 SVGAGI. The CDR3 has 17 residues. The CDR3 region has the DNA TGTGCCAGCAGTTACTCAAGGGGGCGCGGATCCAACACTGAAGCTTTCTTT. Protein sequence: CASSYSRGRGSNTEAFF.

A single count supports this clonotype. The rearrangement joins TRBV5-1 to TRBJ2-5; D call uncertain. The CDR3 contains 14 residues. V was shortened by 2 bases and J by 2 bases, with 10 bases between the two germline ends. CDR1 and CDR2 (germline): SGHRS, YFSETQ. The CDR3 sequence: CASSFIPDQETQYF. The CDR3 nucleotides read TGCGCCAGCAGCTTTATACCCGATCAAGAGACCCAGTACTTC.

This clonotype has more than one count but fewer than ten. CDR3 protein: CASSYGLASSETQYF. The DNA of the CDR3 is TGTGCCAGCAGTTACGGACTAGCGAGCTCAGAGACCCAGTACTTC. J is TRBJ2-5 and V is TRBV6-6, with 9 bases lining up with TRBD2. Germline trimming cut 2 bases from V and 4 bases from J; bases unmatched to any gene: 5. Germline V gene lookup returns CDR1 MNHNY and CDR2 SVGAGI (reference sequence). The CDR3 runs to 15 residues.

The table lists this clonotype with many counts. J is TRBJ2-1 and V is TRBV28; TRBD1 matches 7 bases. This CDR3 is built from 15 residues. CDR1 is MDHEN, CDR2 SYDVKM, per germline. V was clipped by 5 bases and J by 0 bases; unmatched bases: 4. The DNA of the CDR3 is TGTGCCAGCAGTAAGACAGGGAGCTCCTACAATGAGCAGTTCTTC. Translating it yields CASSKTGSSYNEQFF. Variable domain in full (rest from reference TRBV28 and TRBJ2-1): DVKVTQSSRYLVKRTGEKVFLECVQDMDHENMFWYRQDPGLGLRLIYFSYDVKMKEKGDIPEGYSVSREKKERFSLILESASTNQTSMYLCASSKTGSSYNEQFFGPGTRLTVL.

This rearrangement joins TRBV12-3 or TRBV12-4 to TRBJ1-6; D call uncertain. V lost 2 bases and J 0 bases, leaving 11 bases between the germline ends. The CDR3 length is 17 residues. DNA for the CDR3: TGTGCCAGCAGTTTATGGGCAGTGAGCTCCTATAATTCACCCCTCCACTTT. Translation gives CASSLWAVSSYNSPLHF.

J is TRBJ2-7 and V is TRBV5-5; D may be TRBD1 (5 bases). This CDR3 is built from 14 residues. Germline CDR1 reads SGHKS; CDR2 reads YYEKEE (reference sequence). Trimming took off 1 base at V and 4 bases at J, with 12 bases between the two ends. For the CDR3, the DNA is TGTGCCAGCAGCTTGATAGGGGAAGGGTACGAGCAGTACTTC. Residues: CASSLIGEGYEQYF. Full variable domain (missing parts from reference TRBV5-5 and TRBJ2-7): DAGVTQSPTHLIKTRGQQVTLRCSPISGHKSVSWYQQVLGQGPQFIFQYYEKEERGRGNFPDRFSARQFPNYSSELNVNALLLGDSALYLCASSLIGEGYEQYFGPGTRLTVT.

This clonotype has more than one count but fewer than ten. For the CDR3, the DNA is TGTGCCAGCTCACCACCGTCAGGAACCTCTCTCTCTGGGGCCAACGTCCTGACTTTC. It translates to CASSPPSGTSLSGANVLTF. J is TRBJ2-6 and V is TRBV18; D call uncertain. Looked up from germline, CDR1 is KGHSH and CDR2 is LQKENI. Trimming removed 0 bases from V and 0 bases from J, with 15 bases in between. This CDR3 region has 19 residues.

This chain connects TRBV4-1 to TRBJ2-5, with D possibly matching TRBD2 (5 bases). The V end lost 4 bases, the J end lost 2 bases, and 17 bases lay between the germline ends. CDR1 is MGHRA and CDR2 is YSYEKL in the germline V gene. The CDR3 consists of 16 residues. In nucleotides, the CDR3 is TGCGCCAGCAGCCTCCTCCCCGGGATCCCACAAGAGACCCAGTACTTC. It specifies CASSLLPGIPQETQYF.

This clonotype was recorded many times. The junction departs from the called germline gene at one end, perhaps through a read error. V and J are TRBV7-2 and TRBJ2-7, with 9 nucleotides matching TRBD2. The CDR3 length is 16 residues. Germline CDR1 reads SGHTA; CDR2 reads FQGNSA. CDR3 loop: CASSVAGDTGFYEQYF. The CDR3 DNA sequence: TGTGCCAGCAGCGTAGCGGGGGACACCGGATTCTACGAGCAGTACTTC.

The chain employs TRBV20-1 and TRBJ2-3; perhaps TRBD2 as D (6 bases). Germline V gene lookup returns CDR1 DFQATT and CDR2 SNEGSKA (reference sequence). There are 15 residues in the CDR3. Trimming cost V 3 bases and J 2 bases, with 15 bases left between them. CDR3 loop: CSARRDSRYTDTQYF. The CDR3 bases are TGCAGTGCTAGGAGGGACTCGAGATACACAGATACGCAGTATTTT.

This clonotype was picked up a small number of times. This chain links TRBV20-1 with TRBJ2-1, with 7 bases aligning to TRBD1. V was pared by 5 bases and J by 2 bases, with 6 bases of the junction left unmatched. The CDR3 runs 14 residues. The germline V gene encodes CDR1 DFQATT and CDR2 SNEGSKA (reference sequence). The CDR3 coding sequence is TGCAGTGCTGCCAGGGACAGCCCCTACAATGAGCAGTTCTTC. It translates to CSAARDSPYNEQFF.